Below are 5 T cell receptor beta chains sequenced from a single sample in a study of cytomegalovirus exposure and HLA in healthy donors. 13 Jbeta primers and 60 Vbeta primers were used for the PCR. TCRdb keeps only in-frame clones here, not all; method: immunoSEQ multiplex PCR. The table records 80,000 to 90,000 clones, under 85% of them present only once. Sequencing was carried out using PBMCs. The receptor set was obtained from a man aged 30 to 39 in good health and CMV-seronegative.

This sequence joins TRBV6-5 and TRBJ1-2; 8 bases fit TRBD1. V shed 0 bases and J 3 bases; nucleotides not matched to a gene: 0. This CDR3 comprises 14 residues. The germline V gene encodes CDR1 MNHEY and CDR2 SVGAGI. The CDR3 sequence: CASSYSQGDYGYTF. CDR3 nucleotides: TGTGCCAGCAGTTACTCACAGGGGGACTATGGCTACACCTTC.

The V call is TRBV19, the J call TRBJ1-1; TRBD1 matches at 10 bases. With V trimmed by 7 bases and J by 3 bases, 5 bases remained unmatched. The CDR3 loop spans 14 amino acids. Looked up from germline, CDR1 is LNHDA and CDR2 is SQIVND (reference sequence). The CDR3 loop is CASNKDRGDTEAFF. The CDR3 nucleotides read TGTGCCAGTAACAAGGACAGGGGGGACACTGAAGCTTTCTTT.

The gene calls are TRBV10-1 and TRBJ1-2; TRBD1 is a possible D gene (6 bases). The CDR3 spans 15 residues. Per the germline V gene, CDR1 is WNHNN and CDR2 is SYGVQD (reference sequence). Deletions cut 2 bases from V and 1 base from J, with 11 bases between. CDR3 region: CASSELRGYNYGYTF. CDR3 DNA: TGCGCCAGCAGTGAGCTCAGGGGATATAACTATGGCTACACCTTC.

Regarding this clone: At the DNA level, this CDR3 is encoded by other sequences in the same sample as well. This chain links TRBV5-1 with TRBJ1-1; TRBD1 might be the D (5 bases). Germline CDR1 reads SGHRS; CDR2 reads YFSETQ. V gave up 2 bases and J gave up 4 bases, with 9 bases separating them. The CDR3 totals 13 residues. CDR3 sequence: CASSFQGGTEAFF. The DNA of the CDR3 is TGCGCCAGCAGCTTCCAGGGAGGCACTGAAGCTTTCTTT.

The genes are TRBV7-9 and TRBJ2-7; D is perhaps TRBD1 (5 bases). Germline lookup yields CDR1 SEHNR and CDR2 FQNEAQ (reference sequence). The ends were cut back, 5 bases at V and 5 bases at J, with 13 bases in the middle. This CDR3 has 13 residues. The CDR3 protein is CASSPRRADEQYF. The CDR3 nucleotides read TGTGCCAGCAGCCCGCGCAGGGCGGACGAGCAGTACTTC.